This T cell receptor (beta chain) was retrieved from a study of T-cell reconstitution after alpha-beta-depleted transplantation in children listed by TCRdb under 2016. Describing the broader study: The study quantitatively tracked T-cell immune reconstitution after TCRalphabeta/CD19-depleted allogeneic hematopoietic cell transplantation in children using TCR repertoire profiling. What the work shows at the level of the full study, not this receptor alone: Apparently early alphabetaT-cell count recovery about two months after transplant reportedly relied on only several hundred rapidly expanded clones derived from non-depleted graft cells. Over the following months the frequencies of hyperexpanded clones went down, and after one year T-cell counts and TCRbeta diversity were mostly credited to newly produced T cells. In some patients, high TCRbeta diversity at day 60 was attributed to recipient T cells and intrathymic progenitors that had survived conditioning.

CDR3 length: 13 amino acids, cysteine to phenylalanine. Left in the record is the CDR3 DNA by itself, 39 bases read in frame from the first base. The junction shows trimming of 4 bases on V and 5 bases on J, plus 12 bases between the germline ends. From a lookup of the germline V gene, CDR1 and CDR2 are LGHNA and YSLEER. Turning to this clonotype: Its antigen is unknown. There are no base qualities to consult, and no much larger clone falls within one base.

Library prep was done by PCR. TCRdb lists the instrument as Illumina HiSeq 2500. Molecular barcoding was employed in the preparation of TCR libraries, with unique molecular identifiers being used to normalize TCRbeta repertoire quantification. TCRdb cleaned the public reads at Q25 with fastp, built clones with MiXCR and kept in-frame beta chains. Entries are consolidated by CDR3 protein sequence, retaining the most common genes and DNA. For this sample there are about a million distinct CDR3 sequences; about 30% appear just once. The biggest ten clones account for more than 25% of the sample. The treatment or condition label, as the study defines it: allogeneic hematopoietic cell transplantation with graft depleted of TCRalphabeta T cells and CD19 B cells. TCRalphabeta/CD19-depleted allogeneic hematopoietic cell grafts were given to the transplant recipients, all of whom were children.

This receptor was obtained from a boy younger than two who had a stem cell transplant for SCID, so the T cells may come from the graft donor. This sequence uses TRBV4-3 and TRBJ2-7, with the D call perhaps TRBD1 or TRBD2, each one matching 5 bases. Sequences were derived from PBMCs, mostly from graft donor cells, sampled 360 days after TCRalphabeta/CD19-depleted stem cell transplant. The DNA reads as follows: TGCGCCAGCAGCCCCGGGACCCTTGACGAGCAGTACTTC. It translates as CASSPGTLDEQYF.